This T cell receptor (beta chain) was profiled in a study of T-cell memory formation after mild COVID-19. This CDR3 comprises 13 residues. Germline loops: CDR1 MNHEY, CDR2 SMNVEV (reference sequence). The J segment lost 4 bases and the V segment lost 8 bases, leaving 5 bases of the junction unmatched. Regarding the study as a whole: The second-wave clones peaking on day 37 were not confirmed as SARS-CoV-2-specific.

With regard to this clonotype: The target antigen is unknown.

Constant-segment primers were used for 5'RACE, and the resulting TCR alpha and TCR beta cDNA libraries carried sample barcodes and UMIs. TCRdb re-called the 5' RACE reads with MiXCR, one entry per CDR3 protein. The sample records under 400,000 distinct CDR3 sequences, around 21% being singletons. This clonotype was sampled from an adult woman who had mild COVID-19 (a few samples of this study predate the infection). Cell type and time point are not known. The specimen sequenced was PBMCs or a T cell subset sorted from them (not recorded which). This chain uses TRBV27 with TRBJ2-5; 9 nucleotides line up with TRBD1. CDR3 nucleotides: TGTGCCAGCCGGGACAGGGTTGTAGAGACCCAGTACTTC. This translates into CASRDRVVETQYF.